The source of this T cell receptor beta chain is a study of blood T cell repertoires in COVID-19 (TCRdb year 2020). Describing the broader study: The collaborator samples originated in the United States, Italy and Spain and spanned the acute and convalescent phases of COVID-19. The repertoires were released in a freely available public database meant as a resource for research on the immune response to SARS-CoV-2. Nearly every sample came with metadata listing a de-identified subject ID, COVID-19 status, age in years and sex. The material from the prospective study consisted of cDNA or gDNA derived from T cells, B-cell-depleted T cells, or PBMCs. Where available, HLA class I and class II types were obtained from metadata supplied by the sample provider rather than from assay-based typing. Subjects who had been exposed to COVID-19, were actively infected with it, or had recovered from it provided the deeply sampled blood TCRbeta repertoires that made up the dataset. Samples were obtained from the ongoing ImmuneRACE study (first 160 participants) and from 1,254 subjects provided by 6 global collaborators.

TCRbeta CDR3 regions were amplified from genomic DNA by means of the immunoSEQ Assay, a bias-controlled multiplex PCR. As for how the authors treated the data: The number of nucleated cells in each sample was estimated from the amplification of reference gene primers within the assay. To quantify the absolute abundance of each unique TCRbeta CDR3 rearrangement, sequence reads were collapsed and filtered. For each sample, productive Simpson clonality was calculated by taking the square root of Simpson's diversity index across productive rearrangements. In its TCRdb copy, this immuneACCESS table keeps in-frame sequences only and misses some clones. Where compared with another copy, unresolved V genes explain less than half of these, and the others have no known cause. V and J calls and clone size are those listed in that table; D and trimming were worked out from the DNA. For this sample the table gives about 250,000 clones, of which about 85% were detected only once. The ten largest clonotypes hold 0.87% of the sample.

The CDR3 runs 16 residues from the cysteine to the phenylalanine. The DNA shown is the 48-base CDR3, in frame from base 1. Trimming leaves V shorter by 4 bases and J shorter by 7 bases, with the junction holding 12 bases beyond the gene matches. Per the germline V gene, MDHEN is the CDR1 and SYDVKM is the CDR2. The research as a whole found: The quantity of clinical and demographic metadata differed by source and by participant and was supplied without curation.

On this clone: The target of this receptor is not known. Nothing much larger sits one base from this clone, and base qualities are not available.

One collaborating source in Seattle enrolled patients during active infection and followed them longitudinally through the course of disease. Each collaborating institution followed its own protocols to collect whole blood in K2EDTA tubes. For TCRbeta analysis, collaborator samples were shipped as frozen whole blood, as isolated PBMCs, or as DNA extracted from either sample type. This receptor was taken from a human donor with COVID-19, enrolled during active disease. The donor label of this sample is uncertain. The sequence joins TRBV28 to TRBJ1-5, and 8 junctional nucleotides match TRBD1. Sequencing was done on a sample of peripheral blood. CDR3 region: CASSYLSRGHKQPQHF. The nucleotides are TGTGCCAGCAGTTACCTCTCCAGGGGGCATAAACAGCCCCAGCATTTT.